This T cell receptor beta chain appears in the sequencing data of a study of cytomegalovirus exposure and HLA in healthy donors. Findings and caveats of the study: Association of a missense DCLRE1C variant with TCR beta V- and J-gene trimming was reported in a later analysis. Overall, approximately 150 TCR beta chains were annotated as cytomegalovirus-associated. After further analysis at a later stage, under 20,000 TCR beta sequences were associated with HLA alleles at 0.05 false discovery rate. It was in a later analysis that TCR association rates were seen to vary by HLA locus, highest for DRB1 and lowest for HLA-C.

The PCR ran on 60 Vbeta and 13 Jbeta primers. Sequencing was performed with immunoSEQ multiplex PCR; in TCRdb, only in-frame clones are kept and a portion is missing. The top ten hold approximately 1.8% of the sample, which has about 200,000 clones, approximately 82% seen once. This clone was detected only a few times. Its antigen is unidentified. This receptor was identified in a man in his forties in good health and CMV-seropositive. Sequences were obtained from PBMCs.

This chain's CDR3 is CASSLNSAYEQYF. The CDR3, as DNA: TGTGCCAGCAGCTTAAATAGCGCCTACGAGCAGTACTTC. The chain is built from TRBV7-9 and TRBJ2-7; perhaps TRBD2 as D (5 bases). CDR1 is SEHNR and CDR2 is FQNEAQ in the germline V gene (reference sequence). CDR3 length equals 13 residues. V lost 2 bases, J lost 2 bases, and 7 bases lay in between.